This entry describes one T cell receptor beta chain. The assay was immunoSEQ multiplex PCR, and TCRdb's table has in-frame clones only and misses some. Of roughly 23,000 clones listed, about 90% are singletons. The data were taken from a study of blood T cell repertoires in COVID-19. The CDR3 consists of 18 residues. V gave up 2 bases and J gave up 9 bases; unmatched junction bases: 22. The germline V gene encodes CDR1 SGHNT and CDR2 YENEEA. The origin of this receptor is a man between 65 and 79 years old with acute or convalescent COVID-19. The specimen sequenced was peripheral blood. The chain links TRBV11-3 to TRBJ2-7, with 7 positions matching TRBD1. CDR3 DNA: TGTGCCAGCAGCTTAAGTATCGCCTTCGGTGTGACAGGGCGCGGGCAGTACTTC. Translating it yields CASSLSIAFGVTGRGQYF.